This is a list of T cell receptor beta chains from one sample in a study of cytomegalovirus exposure and HLA in healthy donors. TCRdb's copy holds only in-frame clones and misses some; the assay was immunoSEQ multiplex PCR. The sample yields some 170,000 clones, 65% to 85% seen once. The sequencing sample was made of PBMCs. The receptor set was obtained from a man aged 55 to 70 in good health and CMV-seronegative. The CDR3 runs from the conserved cysteine through the conserved F or W. A D gene is named only where the DNA matches it firmly. The size of a clone is reported for some rows only, either as once, few or many, or as a class for expanded clones.

>TRBJ1-1|TRBV11-3|.|.
CASSLGVQGEAFF
TGTGCCAGCAGCTTAGGTGTCCAGGGCGAAGCTTTCTTT
>TRBJ1-2|TRBV28|.|.
CASSLTGYGYTF
TGTGCCAGCAGTTTAACAGGGTATGGCTACACCTTC
>TRBJ2-3|TRBV10-3|.|TRBD2
CATGTSVYPDADTQYF
TGTGCCACCGGGACTAGCGTGTACCCGGATGCAGATACGCAGTATTTT
>TRBJ2-7|TRBV19|.|.
CASRFGGSSYEQYF
TGTGCCAGTAGGTTTGGAGGAAGCTCCTACGAGCAGTACTTC
>TRBJ2-7|TRBV6-5|.|TRBD1
CASSYDRGYEQYF
TGTGCCAGCAGTTACGACAGGGGCTACGAGCAGTACTTC
>TRBJ2-1|TRBV7-9|.|.
CASSWGGAGYNEQFF
TGTGCCAGCAGCTGGGGGGGGGCTGGGTACAATGAGCAGTTCTTC
>TRBJ1-2|TRBV29-1|.|TRBD1
CSVGGQANYGYTF
TGCAGCGTTGGGGGACAGGCGAACTATGGCTACACCTTC
>TRBJ2-1|TRBV4-3|.|.
CASSQDPSSYNEQFF
TGCGCCAGCAGCCAAGACCCGAGCTCCTACAATGAGCAGTTCTTC
>TRBJ2-1|TRBV18|.|TRBD1
CASSPGRDRDNEQFF
TGTGCCAGCTCACCAGGGCGGGACAGGGATAATGAGCAGTTCTTC
>TRBJ2-5|TRBV18|once|TRBD1
CASSPLGQGARETQYF
TGTGCCAGCTCACCTCTAGGACAGGGGGCGCGAGAGACCCAGTACTTC
>TRBJ1-2|TRBV11-2|once|TRBD1
CASSTNRGRGYGYTF
TGTGCCAGCAGCACAAACAGGGGGCGGGGGTATGGCTACACCTTC
>TRBJ2-3|TRBV7-2|.|.
CASSLPGDTQYF
TGTGCCAGCAGCTTACCCGGGGATACGCAGTATTTT
>TRBJ1-2|TRBV4-1|.|.
CASSQEGNIRARGDGYTF
TGCGCCAGCAGCCAAGAAGGAAATATCAGGGCCCGGGGGGATGGCTACACCTTC
>TRBJ2-7|TRBV5-3|.|TRBD2
CALRVAGRYEQYF
TGTGCCCTAAGAGTAGCGGGGAGGTACGAGCAGTACTTC
>TRBJ2-1|TRBV15|.|.
CATSRLATSYNEQFF
TGTGCCACCAGCAGGCTAGCGACCTCCTACAATGAGCAGTTCTTC
>TRBJ1-2|TRBV25-1|once|.
CASSERGYGYTF
TGTGCCAGCAGTGAACGCGGCTATGGCTACACCTTC
>TRBJ1-2|TRBV27|.|.
CASSFRERYGYTF
TGTGCCAGCAGTTTCAGGGAACGCTATGGCTACACCTTC
>TRBJ1-1|TRBV9|few|.
CASSVNGRVNTEAFF
TGTGCCAGCAGCGTGAACGGGCGGGTGAACACTGAAGCTTTCTTT
>TRBJ2-7|TRBV5-6|.|TRBD1
CASSFQGQGTYEQYF
TGTGCCAGCAGCTTCCAGGGACAGGGGACTTACGAGCAGTACTTC
>TRBJ2-7|TRBV29-1|.|TRBD2
CSVESTSGTYEQYF
TGCAGCGTTGAATCGACTAGCGGGACCTACGAGCAGTACTTC
>TRBJ1-6|TRBV6-5|.|TRBD1
CASRLDRGDSPLHF
TGTGCCAGCAGACTGGACAGGGGAGATTCACCCCTCCACTTT
>TRBJ2-7|TRBV2|.|TRBD2
CASSEIAGGPYEQYF
TGTGCCAGCAGTGAAATAGCGGGAGGGCCCTACGAGCAGTACTTC
>TRBJ2-3|TRBV11-3|.|.
CASSLGLASSSTDTQYF
TGTGCCAGCAGCTTAGGTCTGGCTAGCAGTAGCACAGATACGCAGTATTTT
>TRBJ1-2|TRBV7-8|.|TRBD1
CASSLWGRDRGGGYTF
TGTGCCAGCAGCCTATGGGGGCGGGACAGGGGTGGTGGCTACACCTTC
>TRBJ1-1|TRBV19|.|.
CASSIEGGDTEAFF
TGTGCCAGTAGTATCGAGGGGGGGGACACTGAAGCTTTCTTT
>TRBJ2-7|TRBV6-1|.|TRBD2
CASSEAGTSGSSYEQYF
TGTGCCAGCAGTGAGGCCGGGACTAGCGGGAGCTCCTACGAGCAGTACTTC
>TRBJ2-7|TRBV27|.|TRBD1
CASSFTGVESYEQYF
TGTGCCAGCAGCTTCACAGGGGTTGAGTCCTACGAGCAGTACTTC
>TRBJ1-2|TRBV20-1|.|TRBD1
CSARTGSGYTF
TGCAGTGCGAGGACAGGGTCCGGCTACACCTTC
>TRBJ2-1|TRBV4-3|.|.
CASSQEQGRGNEQFF
TGCGCCAGCAGCCAAGAACAAGGTCGGGGGAATGAGCAGTTCTTC
>TRBJ2-7|TRBV29-1|.|.
CSVEYKYEQYF
TGCAGCGTTGAATACAAATACGAGCAGTACTTC
>TRBJ2-1|TRBV5-1|.|.
CASSLGADNEQFF
TGCGCCAGCAGCTTGGGGGCAGACAATGAGCAGTTCTTC
>TRBJ1-2|TRBV4-3|.|TRBD1
CASSQTDRGGYTF
TGCGCCAGCAGCCAAACGGACAGGGGTGGCTACACCTTC
>TRBJ1-3|TRBV6-1|.|.
CASSPRSAGNTIYF
TGTGCCAGCAGTCCGAGGTCGGCTGGAAACACCATATATTTT
>TRBJ2-1|TRBV11-3|.|.
CASSGAGRGEQFF
TGTGCCAGCAGCGGGGCGGGGCGGGGTGAGCAGTTCTTC
>TRBJ1-5|TRBV6-1|few|.
CASSASADSNQPQHF
TGTGCCAGCAGTGCTTCGGCGGATAGCAATCAGCCCCAGCATTTT
>TRBJ2-1|TRBV27|.|TRBD1
CASLRQGYPNEQFF
TGTGCCAGCCTGAGACAGGGCTACCCCAATGAGCAGTTCTTC
>TRBJ2-1|TRBV5-8|.|TRBD2
CASSSAGVRYNEQFF
TGTGCCAGCAGCTCAGCGGGAGTCAGGTACAATGAGCAGTTCTTC
>TRBJ1-2|TRBV14|.|.
CASSQDLQGFYGYTF
TGTGCCAGCAGCCAAGATTTACAGGGATTCTATGGCTACACCTTC
>TRBJ2-5|TRBV5-1|.|TRBD2
CASSLAGTSGQETQYF
TGCGCCAGCAGCTTGGCGGGGACTAGCGGGCAAGAGACCCAGTACTTC
>TRBJ1-2|TRBV19|few|TRBD1
CASSRTGFEGGYTF
TGTGCCAGTAGCCGGACAGGTTTTGAAGGTGGCTACACCTTC
>TRBJ2-3|TRBV7-2|few|TRBD2
CASSLEGSGRSDTQYF
TGTGCCAGCAGCCTCGAGGGGAGCGGGAGGTCAGATACGCAGTATTTT
>TRBJ2-7|TRBV6-5|.|.
CASSYSGKNSYEQYF
TGTGCCAGCAGTTACTCGGGCAAAAACTCCTACGAGCAGTACTTC
>TRBJ2-7|TRBV6-5|.|.
CASSYSFQGDVYEQYF
TGTGCCAGCAGTTACTCGTTCCAGGGCGATGTCTACGAGCAGTACTTC
>TRBJ2-7|TRBV27|.|.
CASSFLPRGEQYF
TGTGCCAGCAGTTTTCTCCCCAGGGGCGAGCAGTACTTC
>TRBJ1-1|TRBV7-6|.|.
CASSFQGPTEAFF
TGTGCCAGCAGCTTTCAGGGGCCCACTGAAGCTTTCTTT
>TRBJ1-4|TRBV28|.|.
CASTLDRANEKLFF
TGTGCCAGCACCCTTGATCGGGCTAATGAAAAACTGTTTTTT
>TRBJ2-2|TRBV9|.|TRBD2
CASSVARYYRPSGRRLEGTGELFF
TGTGCCAGCAGCGTAGCGCGTTATTATCGGCCTAGCGGGAGGAGGTTGGAAGGCACCGGGGAGCTGTTTTTT
>TRBJ2-7|TRBV7-8|few|TRBD1
CASSGLGQGAGEQYF
TGTGCCAGCAGCGGCCTGGGACAGGGGGCAGGTGAGCAGTACTTC
>TRBJ2-3|TRBV19|few|TRBD2
CASSMGLAGALDTQYF
TGTGCCAGTAGTATGGGACTAGCGGGAGCATTAGATACGCAGTATTTT
>TRBJ1-4|TRBV28|.|TRBD1
CASRGGDRGQEKLFF
TGTGCCAGCAGGGGGGGGGACAGGGGGCAAGAAAAACTGTTTTTT